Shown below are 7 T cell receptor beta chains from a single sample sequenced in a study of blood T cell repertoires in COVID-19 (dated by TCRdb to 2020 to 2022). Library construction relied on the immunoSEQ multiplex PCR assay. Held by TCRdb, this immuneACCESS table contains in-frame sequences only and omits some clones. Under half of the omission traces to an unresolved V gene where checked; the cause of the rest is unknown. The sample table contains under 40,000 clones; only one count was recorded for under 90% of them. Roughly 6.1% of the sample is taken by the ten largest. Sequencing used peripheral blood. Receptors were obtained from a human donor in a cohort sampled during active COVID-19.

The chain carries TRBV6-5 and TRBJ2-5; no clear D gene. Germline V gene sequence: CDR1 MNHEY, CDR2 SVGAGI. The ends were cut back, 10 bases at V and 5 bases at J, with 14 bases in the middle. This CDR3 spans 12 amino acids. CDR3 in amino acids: CATQPPRETQYF. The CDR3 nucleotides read TGTGCCACTCAACCACCGAGGGAGACCCAGTACTTC.

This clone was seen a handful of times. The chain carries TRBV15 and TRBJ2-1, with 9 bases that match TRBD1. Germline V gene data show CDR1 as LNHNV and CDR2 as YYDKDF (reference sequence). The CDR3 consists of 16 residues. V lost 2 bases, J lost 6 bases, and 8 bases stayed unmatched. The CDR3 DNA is TGTGCCACCAGCAGACCCGATACAGGGGGCCGCAATGAGCAGTTCTTC. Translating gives CATSRPDTGGRNEQFF.

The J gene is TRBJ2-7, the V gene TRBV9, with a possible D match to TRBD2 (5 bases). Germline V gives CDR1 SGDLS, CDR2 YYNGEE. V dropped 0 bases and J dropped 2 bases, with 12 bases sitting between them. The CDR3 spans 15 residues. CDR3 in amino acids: CASSVGSGNTYEQYF. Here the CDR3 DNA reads TGTGCCAGCAGCGTAGGGTCGGGAAACACCTACGAGCAGTACTTC.

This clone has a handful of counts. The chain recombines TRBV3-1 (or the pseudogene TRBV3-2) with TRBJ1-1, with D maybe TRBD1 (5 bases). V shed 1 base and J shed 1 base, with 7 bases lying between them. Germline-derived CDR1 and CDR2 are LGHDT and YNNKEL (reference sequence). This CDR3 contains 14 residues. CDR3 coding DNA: TGTGCCAGCAGCCAAGTGGGGGGGAACACTGAAGCTTTCTTT. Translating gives CASSQVGGNTEAFF.

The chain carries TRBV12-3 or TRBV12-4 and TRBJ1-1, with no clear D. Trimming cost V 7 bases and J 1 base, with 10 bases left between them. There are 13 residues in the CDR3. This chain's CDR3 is CASTRLGNTEAFF. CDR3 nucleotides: TGTGCCAGCACGCGTCTTGGGAACACTGAAGCTTTCTTT.

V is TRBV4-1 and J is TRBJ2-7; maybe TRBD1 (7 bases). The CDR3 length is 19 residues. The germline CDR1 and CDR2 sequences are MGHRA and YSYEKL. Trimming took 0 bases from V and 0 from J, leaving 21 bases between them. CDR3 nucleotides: TGCGCCAGCAGCCAAGAAGGCGGGGCGAGGGGGCTTAGCTCCTACGAGCAGTACTTC. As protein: CASSQEGGARGLSSYEQYF.

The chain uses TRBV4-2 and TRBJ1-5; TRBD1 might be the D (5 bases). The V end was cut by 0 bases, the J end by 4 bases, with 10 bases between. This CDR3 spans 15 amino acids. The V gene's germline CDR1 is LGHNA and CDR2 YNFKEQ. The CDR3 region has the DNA TGTGCCAGCAGCCAAGAGATTGACAGAAATCAGCCCCAGCATTTT. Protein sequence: CASSQEIDRNQPQHF.